The entry that follows covers one T cell receptor beta chain sequence. Germline assignment: CDR1 MNHNS and CDR2 SASEGT. This CDR3 region has 14 residues. Trimming stripped 3 bases from V and 0 bases from J, with 5 bases between. Original processing methods: Amplification with reference gene primers provided the estimates of nucleated cell counts. Libraries were prepared by immunoSEQ multiplex PCR; TCRdb keeps only in-frame clonotypes and omits some of them. From that table come the V and J calls and clone size; the DNA was used to work out D and trimming. Of around 200,000 clones listed, about four fifths are singletons. The data were obtained in a study of blood T cell repertoires in COVID-19. Study-level background: COVID-19 samples, acute and convalescent, were from the United States, Italy and Spain.

The source material was peripheral blood. The TCR sequence derives from a woman in her thirties or forties with COVID-19, enrolled during active disease. The chain employs TRBV6-1 and TRBJ2-2; D ambiguous. The CDR3 DNA reads TGTGCCAGCAGTGACAGAACGAACACCGGGGAGCTGTTTTTT. It yields the protein CASSDRTNTGELFF.